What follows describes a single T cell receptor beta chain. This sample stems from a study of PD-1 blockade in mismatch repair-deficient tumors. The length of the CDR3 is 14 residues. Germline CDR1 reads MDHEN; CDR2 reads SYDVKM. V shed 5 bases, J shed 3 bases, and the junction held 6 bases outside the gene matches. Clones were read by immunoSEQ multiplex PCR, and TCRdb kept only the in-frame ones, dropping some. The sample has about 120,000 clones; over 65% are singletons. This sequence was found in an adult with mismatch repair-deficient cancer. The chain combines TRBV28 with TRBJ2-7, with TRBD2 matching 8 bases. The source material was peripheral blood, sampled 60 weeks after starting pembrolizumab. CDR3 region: CASSPPGLGYEQYF. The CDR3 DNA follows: TGTGCCAGCAGTCCACCGGGACTAGGCTACGAGCAGTACTTC.